Shown below are 26 T cell receptor beta chains from a single sample sequenced in a study of T cells expressing NK-cell markers. TCRdb reprocessed the 5' RACE reads and stores each CDR3 protein as one record, lacking DNA. Its clone listing holds approximately 170,000 distinct CDR3 sequences. Specimen: blood T cells: a sorted CD56 or NKG2C T cell subset, CD4+ or CD8+ T cells, or bulk PBMC T cells (not recorded which). Receptor source: a man aged 18 to 69 in good health.

The CDR3 is CASSRDVIGTEAFF. V and J are TRBV4-1 and TRBJ1-1. Per the germline V gene, CDR1 is MGHRA and CDR2 is YSYEKL. There are 14 residues in the CDR3.

The rearrangement links TRBV7-9 to TRBJ1-3; TCRdb's assignment of TRBD1 cannot be checked, as there is no DNA. Germline CDR1 SEHNR, CDR2 FQNEAQ (reference sequence). CDR3 length: 16 amino acids. The CDR3 loop is CASSPGTPGHGNTIYF.

The CDR3 sequence: CSVEEGVMAGGPYNEQFF. The J gene is TRBJ2-1, the V gene TRBV29-1; the D call from TCRdb, TRBD2, cannot be confirmed without DNA. Germline values: CDR1 SQVTM, CDR2 ANQGSEA. The CDR3 contains 18 residues.

The J gene is TRBJ2-1, the V gene TRBV19; there is no DNA to check the TCRdb D call of TRBD1. The germline V gene has CDR1 LNHDA and CDR2 SQIVND (reference sequence). The CDR3 loop spans 15 amino acids. This CDR3 reads CASSPSSLGSNEQFF.

V usage is TRBV5-1 and J usage is TRBJ2-1; TCRdb selects TRBD2, and the lack of DNA leaves this call unchecked. The CDR3 is 16 amino acids. In germline, CDR1 is SGHRS, CDR2 YFSETQ. CDR3 region: CASSPLAPGPYNEQFF.

The chain has TRBV2 and TRBJ2-1; as DNA is missing, the TRBD1 call by TCRdb cannot be tested. The germline CDR1 and CDR2 sequences are SNHLY and FYNNEI. The CDR3 length is 13 residues. The CDR3 spells CALDRGIYNEQFF.

CDR3 loop: CSARPGTSGETGELFF. The rearrangement joins TRBV20-1 to TRBJ2-2; without DNA, the TCRdb call of TRBD2 cannot be checked. The CDR3 is 16 amino acids. Germline V gene lookup returns CDR1 DFQATT and CDR2 SNEGSKA (reference sequence).

The V gene is TRBV12-5, the J gene TRBJ2-5; the D call from TCRdb, TRBD2, cannot be confirmed without DNA. CDR1 LGHNT and CDR2 FRNRAP come from the germline V gene. CDR3 length: 16 amino acids. CDR3 in amino acids: CASGLGTSGEQETQYF.

The CDR3 protein is CASSPLTRSVDEQFF. This chain joins TRBV7-3 and TRBJ2-1; TCRdb lists TRBD1, though no DNA is available to test this call. Germline loops: CDR1 SGHTA, CDR2 FQGTGA. The CDR3 covers 15 residues.

V gene TRBV25-1 combines with J gene TRBJ1-6. This CDR3 is built from 13 residues. Germline V lookup: CDR1 MGHDK, CDR2 SYGVNS. CDR3 sequence: CASSEAYNSPLHF.

The chain's CDR3 is CATEGTGGSGELFF. The chain couples TRBV2 to TRBJ2-2; the D gene TCRdb calls, TRBD1, cannot be checked with no DNA. The germline V gene encodes CDR1 SNHLY and CDR2 FYNNEI. CDR3 length: 14 residues.

This chain joins TRBV4-2 and TRBJ2-5; checking the TCRdb D call of TRBD1 is not possible without DNA. There are 14 residues in the CDR3. The V gene's germline CDR1 is LGHNA and CDR2 YNFKEQ. CDR3 region: CASSQGRGLETQYF.

This chain links TRBV10-2 with TRBJ2-7; TCRdb's D call of TRBD1 is untestable without DNA. Germline CDR1 WSHSY, CDR2 SAAADI. There are 14 residues in the CDR3. The CDR3 is CASSESGGVYEQYF.

The J gene is TRBJ1-5, the V gene TRBV7-9; TCRdb picks TRBD1, but there is no DNA to check that call. The V gene's germline CDR1 is SEHNR and CDR2 FQNEAQ (reference sequence). The CDR3 has 17 amino acids. CDR3 in amino acids: CASSQELGGGRGQPQHF.

The chain employs TRBV5-1 and TRBJ1-2; TCRdb returns TRBD1, unconfirmable since there is no DNA. CDR1 is SGHRS, CDR2 YFSETQ, per germline. CDR3 length: 14 amino acids. CDR3 sequence reads: CASSFRGTGSGYTF.

The chain is built from TRBV24-1 and TRBJ2-7; as DNA is missing, the TRBD1 call by TCRdb cannot be tested. The CDR3 runs 15 residues. Germline CDR1 and CDR2: KGHDR and SFDVKD. CDR3 protein: CATSETGTGGYEQYF.

The V call is TRBV21-1, the J call TRBJ1-4. TRBV21-1 is a documented pseudogene. This CDR3 spans 11 amino acids. CDR3 amino acids: CASSKVQVLFF.

CDR3 residues: CASSKRGDQETQYF. V and J are TRBV11-3 and TRBJ2-5; TCRdb calls TRBD1, which cannot be checked without DNA. Germline V lookup: CDR1 SGHNT, CDR2 YENEEA. The CDR3 spans 14 residues.

J is TRBJ2-7 and V is TRBV7-8; no DNA is available, so the TRBD1 call from TCRdb remains unchecked. The germline CDR1 and CDR2 sequences are SGHVS and FQNEAQ. The CDR3 has 14 residues. CDR3 residues: CASSLGQGSREQYF.

The chain recombines TRBV3-1 with TRBJ2-7; checking the TCRdb D call of TRBD2 is not possible without DNA. Germline values: CDR1 LGHDT, CDR2 YNNKEL (reference sequence). CDR3 length equals 19 residues. The CDR3 is CASSQEGGLAGGVSYEQYF.

The chain combines TRBV12-3 or TRBV12-4 with TRBJ1-2. This CDR3 region has 13 residues. CDR3 sequence: CASSYGTGDGYTF.

This sequence joins TRBV13 and TRBJ2-5; TCRdb designates TRBD2, a call that cannot be tested without DNA. The CDR3 extends over 16 amino acids. CDR1 PRHDT and CDR2 FYEKMQ come from the germline V gene (reference sequence). CDR3 sequence: CASSILAGGSQETQYF. The full variable domain, with the rest looked up from reference TRBV13 and TRBJ2-5, is AAGVIQSPRHLIKEKRETATLKCYPIPRHDTVYWYQQGPGQDPQFLISFYEKMQSDKGSIPDRFSAQQFSDYHSELNMSSLELGDSALYFCASSILAGGSQETQYFGPGTRLLVL.

The chain carries TRBV19 and TRBJ2-3; absent DNA, TCRdb's TRBD1 call cannot be checked. The CDR3 has 13 residues. From germline, CDR1 is LNHDA and CDR2 SQIVND (reference sequence). This CDR3 is CTCGTGGTDTQYF.

CDR3 loop: CASSSPGTTYEQYF. The rearrangement links TRBV7-9 to TRBJ2-7; no DNA is available, so the TRBD1 call from TCRdb remains unchecked. From germline, CDR1 is SEHNR and CDR2 FQNEAQ (reference sequence). The CDR3 contains 14 residues.

V and J are TRBV5-5 and TRBJ2-5; no DNA is available, so the TRBD1 call from TCRdb remains unchecked. CDR1 is SGHKS and CDR2 is YYEKEE in the germline V gene (reference sequence). The CDR3 contains 14 residues. Here the CDR3 reads CASSFRDREETQYF.

The CDR3 is CASSPKWGSRSSEAFF. The chain uses TRBV7-3 and TRBJ1-1; without DNA, the TCRdb call of TRBD1 cannot be checked. CDR3 length: 16 amino acids. CDR1 is SGHTA and CDR2 is FQGTGA in the germline V gene. The full variable domain, with the rest looked up from reference TRBV7-3 and TRBJ1-1, is GAGVSQTPSNKVTEKGKYVELRCDPISGHTALYWYRQSLGQGPEFLIYFQGTGAADDSGLPNDRFFAVRPEGSVSTLKIQRTERGDSAVYLCASSPKWGSRSSEAFFGQGTRLTVV.